The 19 T cell receptor beta chains listed next were all sequenced from one sample in a study of multiple sclerosis patients with progressive multifocal leukoencephalopathy. Data came from immunoSEQ multiplex PCR; TCRdb stores just in-frame clones and leaves some out. The repertoire has 20,000 to 30,000 clones, around 93% of them found once; the top ten carry around 2%. Time point described: 12 to 13 months of natalizumab therapy. Material: PBMCs, obtained from a patient treated with natalizumab. The receptors were gathered from a man aged 25-40 years with multiple sclerosis.

The rearrangement joins TRBV5-1 to TRBJ2-5; TRBD2 agrees at 13 bases. V gave up 0 bases and J gave up 1 base; unmatched junction bases: 0. The CDR3 length is 16 residues. Germline CDR1 reads SGHRS; CDR2 reads YFSETQ. This chain's CDR3 is CASSLGLAGGQETQYF. DNA for the CDR3: TGCGCCAGCAGCTTGGGACTAGCGGGAGGCCAAGAGACCCAGTACTTC. The variable domain in full, with the rest retrieved from reference TRBV5-1 and TRBJ2-5, is KAGVTQTPRYLIKTRGQQVTLSCSPISGHRSVSWYQQTPGQGLQFLFEYFSETQRNKGNFPGRFSGRQFSNSRSEMNVSTLELGDSALYLCASSLGLAGGQETQYFGPGTRLLVL.

This clone was recorded only once. V is TRBV19 and J is TRBJ1-5; 7 bases map to TRBD1. The CDR3 totals 14 residues. Germline trimming cut 7 bases from V and 7 bases from J; bases unmatched to any gene: 10. Looked up from germline, CDR1 is LNHDA and CDR2 is SQIVND (reference sequence). The CDR3 reads CASISTGTQQPQHF. Here the CDR3 DNA reads TGTGCCAGTATCTCGACAGGGACCCAACAGCCCCAGCATTTT.

The chain couples TRBV11-2 to TRBJ2-3; no clear D. The CDR3 is made up of 13 amino acids. Trimming shortened V by 1 base and J by 6 bases, and 8 bases separated the two germline ends. Per the germline V gene, CDR1 is SGHAT and CDR2 is FQNNGV. CDR3 sequence: CASSLGVGDTQYF. CDR3 coding DNA: TGTGCCAGCAGCTTAGGGGTGGGCGATACGCAGTATTTT.

The genes are TRBV6-1 and TRBJ1-1; unclear D gene. The CDR3 is 13 amino acids. The V end lost 3 bases, the J end lost 0 bases, and 5 bases lay between the germline ends. Germline CDR1 reads MNHNS; CDR2 reads SASEGT. The CDR3 DNA follows: TGTGCCAGCAGTGAGAGCATGAACACTGAAGCTTTCTTT. Translated, it gives CASSESMNTEAFF.

The rearrangement uses TRBV27 and TRBJ2-2; D might be TRBD2 (6 bases). V dropped 8 bases and J dropped 7 bases, with 23 bases sitting between them. The CDR3 totals 16 residues. CDR1 and CDR2 from the germline V gene are MNHEY and SMNVEV (reference sequence). In nucleotides, the CDR3 is TGTGCCAGCGGGATAATCGGGTCTAGCGTCAGCGGGGAGCTGTTTTTT. This encodes CASGIIGSSVSGELFF.

V gene TRBV2 combines with J gene TRBJ1-5; the D is unclear. CDR1 and CDR2 from the germline V gene are SNHLY and FYNNEI. The CDR3 is made up of 13 amino acids. The ends were cut back, 6 bases at V and 4 bases at J, with 10 bases in the middle. The CDR3 region is CASSLKPNQPQHF. The CDR3 DNA reads as TGTGCCAGCAGCCTCAAACCAAATCAGCCCCAGCATTTT.

This clone showed up just once. The chain uses TRBV27 and TRBJ2-3; tentatively, D is TRBD2 (6 bases). The germline CDR1 and CDR2 sequences are MNHEY and SMNVEV (reference sequence). V lost 5 bases, J lost 0 bases, and 15 bases lay in between. The CDR3 is 16 amino acids. This CDR3 reads CASSRLPGGSTDTQYF. The CDR3 DNA reads as TGTGCCAGCAGTCGCCTTCCAGGAGGGAGCACAGATACGCAGTATTTT.

The rearrangement joins TRBV5-4 to TRBJ2-3; 9 bases map to TRBD2. Germline V CDR1 and CDR2: SGHNT, YYREEE (reference sequence). This CDR3 spans 17 amino acids. The J segment lost 4 bases and the V segment lost 0 bases, leaving 9 bases of the junction unmatched. The CDR3 DNA reads as TGTGCCAGCAGCTTGGAACTTCTAGCGGGAACGGCAGATACGCAGTATTTT. It is translated as CASSLELLAGTADTQYF.

This chain connects TRBV2 to TRBJ2-3; D may correspond to TRBD1 or TRBD2 (5 bases each). The V and J ends lost 6 bases and 6 bases respectively, with 16 bases between them. The germline V gene encodes CDR1 SNHLY and CDR2 FYNNEI. The CDR3 runs to 14 residues. The CDR3 spells CASRSPTREDTQYF. The DNA of the CDR3 is TGTGCCAGCAGGAGCCCCACCAGGGAGGATACGCAGTATTTT.

The genes are TRBV5-4 and TRBJ2-1; 11 bases are shared with TRBD2. V lost 1 base to trimming and J lost 8 bases; unmatched junction nucleotides: 5. The length of the CDR3 is 15 residues. Germline lookup yields CDR1 SGHNT and CDR2 YYREEE (reference sequence). CDR3 nucleotides: TGTGCCAGCAGCTTGACTAGCGGGAGTGCTTATGAGCAGTTCTTC. It encodes CASSLTSGSAYEQFF.

The genes are TRBV5-1 and TRBJ2-1, with 8 bases identical to TRBD1. This CDR3 region has 17 residues. Trimming removed 3 bases from V and 6 bases from J; junction bases left unmatched: 14. Germline loops: CDR1 SGHRS, CDR2 YFSETQ. The CDR3 loop is CASSYPLGTGVGNEQFF. CDR3 DNA sequence: TGCGCCAGCAGCTATCCCCTCGGGACAGGTGTCGGCAATGAGCAGTTCTTC.

J is TRBJ1-3 and V is TRBV5-1; 8 bases agree with TRBD1. The V gene's germline CDR1 is SGHRS and CDR2 YFSETQ. The CDR3 is 17 amino acids. Germline trimming cut 4 bases from V and 1 base from J; bases unmatched to any gene: 10. For the CDR3, the DNA is TGCGCCAGCAGCGAGCGGACAGGGAGGTTATCTGGAAACACCATATATTTT. It specifies CASSERTGRLSGNTIYF.

J is TRBJ1-2 and V is TRBV7-9; D is possibly TRBD1 (5 bases). The germline V gene encodes CDR1 SEHNR and CDR2 FQNEAQ (reference sequence). This CDR3 has 17 residues. The V gene lost 2 bases and the J gene lost 0 bases, with 16 bases spanning the gap. The CDR3 region is CASSLLAGDGPNYGYTF. The CDR3 bases are TGTGCCAGCAGCTTATTAGCCGGGGACGGCCCTAACTATGGCTACACCTTC.

The rearrangement joins TRBV18 to TRBJ1-1; D may be TRBD1 (5 bases). The length of the CDR3 is 14 residues. The V and J ends lost 4 bases and 5 bases respectively, with 14 bases between them. CDR1 and CDR2 (germline): KGHSH, LQKENI. The CDR3 reads CASSRGGVQTEAFF. Written as DNA, the CDR3 is TGTGCCAGCTCACGTGGGGGGGTTCAGACTGAAGCTTTCTTT.

The chain employs TRBV6-5 and TRBJ1-3; no definite D call. CDR3 length equals 14 residues. Germline V lookup: CDR1 MNHEY, CDR2 SVGAGI. Trimming cost V 7 bases and J 2 bases, with 12 bases left between them. CDR3 DNA: TGTGCCAGCAAAATGAGAACGACTGGAAACACCATATATTTT. This encodes CASKMRTTGNTIYF.

This clone was recorded only once. The chain combines TRBV7-9 with TRBJ2-7, with D possibly matching TRBD2 (5 bases). The CDR3 extends over 11 amino acids. Trimming shortened V by 5 bases and J by 4 bases, and 6 bases separated the two germline ends. The germline gives CDR1 SEHNR, CDR2 FQNEAQ (reference sequence). CDR3 in amino acids: CASSRGYEQYF. As DNA, the CDR3 is TGTGCCAGCAGCAGAGGGTACGAGCAGTACTTC.

CDR3 DNA sequence: TGTGCCAGCAGTGACCCGAGACGAACTAGCGGAAGACGAGAGACCCAGTACTTC. As protein: CASSDPRRTSGRRETQYF. The rearrangement uses TRBV25-1 and TRBJ2-5; 8 bases map to TRBD2. V dropped 3 bases and J dropped 4; count of bases not matched to a gene: 16. The CDR3 spans 18 residues. Germline-derived CDR1 and CDR2 are MGHDK and SYGVNS.

J is TRBJ2-3 and V is TRBV7-2; 7 bases fit TRBD1. The length of the CDR3 is 15 residues. Per germline, CDR1 SGHTA and CDR2 FQGNSA. With V trimmed by 5 bases and J by 5 bases, 10 bases remained unmatched. The CDR3 sequence is CASSPWGQPGDTQYF. CDR3 bases: TGTGCCAGCAGCCCCTGGGGACAGCCTGGAGATACGCAGTATTTT.

V is TRBV2 and J is TRBJ1-2; 9 positions match TRBD1. Germline CDR1 and CDR2: SNHLY and FYNNEI. After removal of 7 bases from V and 5 bases from J, the junction contained 11 bases not matched to a gene. The CDR3 extends over 15 amino acids. CDR3 sequence reads: CASIPGQGRPYGYTF. DNA for the CDR3: TGTGCCAGCATACCTGGACAGGGGAGGCCGTATGGCTACACCTTC.